The TCR beta chain described here comes from a study of shared clonotypes between healthy human individuals. Regarding the study as a whole: How much donors shared clonotypes was expected to be affected by sequencing depth.

Comment on this clone: Its target is not known.

Germline V gene sequence: CDR1 SGDLS, CDR2 YYNGEE. CDR3 length equals 15 residues. The V segment lost 2 bases and the J segment 5 bases; nucleotides outside the gene matches: 7. Assay: immunoSEQ multiplex PCR; the TCRdb copy retains only in-frame clones and omits some. The data hold about 1.5 million clones, with approximately 96% observed a single time. The gene calls are TRBV9 and TRBJ2-1; 7 bases are a match to TRBD1. This TCR was sampled from a man younger than 40 in good health. The specimen was naive CD4+ T cells sorted from blood. Subset: CD45RA+ positively selected. As DNA, the CDR3 is TGTGCCAGCAGCGTTACCGGGACAGCACACAATGAGCAGTTCTTC. It yields the protein CASSVTGTAHNEQFF.